A single sample is the source of the 10 T cell receptor beta chains below, sequenced in a study of cytomegalovirus exposure and HLA in healthy donors. The PCR ran on 60 Vbeta and 13 Jbeta primers. Only in-frame clones appear in the TCRdb table, and some are missing; sequencing was by immunoSEQ multiplex PCR. The table lists around 130,000 clones, over 70% of them singletons, with around 1.5% in the top ten. Specimen: PBMCs. The receptors were gathered from a young woman in good health and CMV-seronegative.

In this sample, this clone turned up once. The V call is TRBV5-4, the J call TRBJ2-3, with D tentatively TRBD2 (5 bases). This CDR3 is built from 14 residues. The V gene lost 0 bases and the J gene lost 5 bases, with 10 bases spanning the gap. Germline loops: CDR1 SGHNT, CDR2 YYREEE (reference sequence). In DNA, the CDR3 is TGTGCCAGCAGCTTGGGTAGCGCAGGAGATACGCAGTATTTT. It specifies CASSLGSAGDTQYF.

V gene TRBV19 combines with J gene TRBJ1-1, with D unresolved. The CDR3 extends over 14 amino acids. Deletions cut 3 bases from V and 6 bases from J, with 14 bases between. Germline-derived CDR1 and CDR2 are LNHDA and SQIVND (reference sequence). The CDR3 reads CASSMDFEGAEAFF. CDR3 nucleotides: TGTGCCAGTAGTATGGACTTCGAGGGCGCTGAAGCTTTCTTT. Using reference TRBV19 and TRBJ1-1 for the parts outside the CDR3, the full variable domain is DGGITQSPKYLFRKEGQNVTLSCEQNLNHDAMYWYRQDPGQGLRLIYYSQIVNDFQKGDIAEGYSVSREKKESFPLTVTSAQKNPTAFYLCASSMDFEGAEAFFGQGTRLTVV.

This clone was observed once. The V and J genes are TRBV19 and TRBJ2-3, with D unclear. Germline lookup yields CDR1 LNHDA and CDR2 SQIVND (reference sequence). CDR3 size: 12 residues. Trimming took off 8 bases at V and 4 bases at J, with 10 bases between the two ends. This CDR3 reads CASSSFADTQYF. DNA for the CDR3: TGTGCCAGTTCCAGTTTTGCAGATACGCAGTATTTT.

CDR3 DNA sequence: TGTGCCACCAGTGTGAGAGCAGGGGGCATCCAGTACTTC. Amino acids: CATSVRAGGIQYF. J is TRBJ2-5 and V is TRBV15; 8 bases line up with TRBD1. J was trimmed by 10 bases and V by 6 bases; bases with no gene match: 10. Germline V gene lookup returns CDR1 LNHNV and CDR2 YYDKDF (reference sequence). This CDR3 has 13 amino acids.

V and J are TRBV5-4 and TRBJ1-1; D is ambiguous. The V gene's germline CDR1 is SGHNT and CDR2 YYREEE (reference sequence). The V and J ends lost 0 bases and 0 bases respectively, with 6 bases between them. The CDR3 totals 14 residues. The CDR3 region has the DNA TGTGCCAGCAGCTTGGGAGACATGAACACTGAAGCTTTCTTT. It specifies CASSLGDMNTEAFF.

The CDR3 DNA reads TGCAGCGTTTGGACAGGGGGCTTGGAAGAAAAACTGTTTTTT. Translated, it gives CSVWTGGLEEKLFF. This chain connects TRBV29-1 to TRBJ1-4, with 11 nucleotides matching TRBD1. Losses at the gene ends were 5 bases for V and 8 bases for J; bases not matched to a gene: 7. The CDR3 is made up of 14 amino acids. The germline V gene encodes CDR1 SQVTM and CDR2 ANQGSEA.

Regarding this clone: Different DNA sequences within this sample yield the same CDR3. The V call is TRBV4-1, the J call TRBJ1-2; D is ambiguous. The length of the CDR3 is 16 residues. V was clipped by 0 bases and J by 1 base, with 12 bases between them. From germline, CDR1 is MGHRA and CDR2 YSYEKL. CDR3 amino acids: CASSQDVAGLNYGYTF. As DNA, the CDR3 is TGCGCCAGCAGCCAAGATGTGGCAGGTCTTAACTATGGCTACACCTTC.

CDR3 in DNA: TGTGCCATCAGTCTGGACAGTAACTATGGCTACACCTTC. Translation gives CAISLDSNYGYTF. This chain joins TRBV10-3 and TRBJ1-2; a weak D match, TRBD1 (6 bases). The CDR3 consists of 13 residues. Germline V gives CDR1 ENHRY, CDR2 SYGVKD. Trimming took off 5 bases at V and 1 base at J, with 8 bases between the two ends.

The chain joins TRBV4-1 to TRBJ2-3; 11 positions match TRBD2. V shed 2 bases, J shed 6 bases, and the junction held 7 bases outside the gene matches. Germline V gene lookup returns CDR1 MGHRA and CDR2 YSYEKL. The CDR3 is made up of 16 amino acids. The CDR3 region is CASSQPRTSGPDTQYF. CDR3 in DNA: TGCGCCAGCAGCCAACCTAGGACTAGCGGGCCTGATACGCAGTATTTT.

The chain links TRBV6-1 to TRBJ2-2; no clear D. Trimming cost V 8 bases and J 0 bases, with 7 bases left between them. Germline CDR1 is MNHNS and CDR2 is SASEGT. CDR3 length equals 13 residues. DNA of the CDR3: TGTGCCAGCGAGGCAGCGAACACCGGGGAGCTGTTTTTT. Residues: CASEAANTGELFF.